This TCR beta chain was captured by sequencing in a study of beta chain features in type 1 diabetes. The sequenced template was cDNA made from the entire isolated RNA. Profiled with immunoSEQ multiplex PCR; TCRdb holds only in-frame clones, not every one. The repertoire consists of hundreds of thousands of clones, with 10% to 15% occurring once and the leading ten covering approximately 0.015%. Trimming removed 5 bases from V and 3 bases from J; junction bases left unmatched: 5. The CDR3 is made up of 16 amino acids. Germline CDR1 reads SEHNR; CDR2 reads FQNEAQ (reference sequence). This clone showed up just a few times.

Specimen: naive CD4+ T cells from blood. The TCR sequence derives from a young man in good health. The V gene is TRBV7-9, the J gene TRBJ2-1; 12 nucleotides match TRBD2. The DNA of the CDR3 is TGTGCCAGCAGCCCTACTAGCGGGGGGTTCTACAATGAGCAGTTCTTC. This encodes CASSPTSGGFYNEQFF.